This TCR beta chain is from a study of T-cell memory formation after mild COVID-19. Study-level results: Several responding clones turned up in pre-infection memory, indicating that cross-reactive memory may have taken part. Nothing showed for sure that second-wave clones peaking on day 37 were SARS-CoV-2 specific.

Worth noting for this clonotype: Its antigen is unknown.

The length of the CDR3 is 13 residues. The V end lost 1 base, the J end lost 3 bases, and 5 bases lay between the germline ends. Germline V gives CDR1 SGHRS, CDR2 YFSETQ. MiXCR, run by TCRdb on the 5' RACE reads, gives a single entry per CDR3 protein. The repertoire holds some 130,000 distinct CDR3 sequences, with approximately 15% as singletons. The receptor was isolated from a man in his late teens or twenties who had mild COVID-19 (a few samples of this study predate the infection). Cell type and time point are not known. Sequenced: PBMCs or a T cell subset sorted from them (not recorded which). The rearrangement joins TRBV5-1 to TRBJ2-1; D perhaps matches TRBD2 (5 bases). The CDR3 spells CASSLRGYNEQFF. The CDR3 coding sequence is TGCGCCAGCAGCTTGCGGGGCTACAATGAGCAGTTCTTC. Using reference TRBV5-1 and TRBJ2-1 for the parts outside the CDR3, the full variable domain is KAGVTQTPRYLIKTRGQQVTLSCSPISGHRSVSWYQQTPGQGLQFLFEYFSETQRNKGNFPGRFSGRQFSNSRSEMNVSTLELGDSALYLCASSLRGYNEQFFGPGTRLTVL.